This T cell receptor beta chain derives from a study of blood T cell repertoires in COVID-19. Study summary: Some COVID-19 samples were acute and others convalescent; all came from the United States, Italy and Spain. From T cells, B-cell-depleted T cells, or PBMCs came the material, which was cDNA or gDNA.

In the original workflow: Researchers report that nucleated cell counts were estimated from reference gene primer amplification. Sequenced by immunoSEQ multiplex PCR; TCRdb stores in-frame clones only, minus some. For V, J and clone size, that table is used; D and trimming come from the DNA. The sample holds 150,000 to 180,000 clones, about 90% seen once. V was cut by 1 base and J by 5 bases, with 9 bases left in between. Looked up from germline, CDR1 is SGHDT and CDR2 is YYEEEE. This CDR3 comprises 13 residues. The chain uses TRBV5-6 and TRBJ2-5; maybe TRBD1 (6 bases). This TCR was recovered from a man in his fifties or sixties with acute or convalescent COVID-19. Sample: peripheral blood. CDR3 sequence reads: CASSLTGSETQYF. As DNA, the CDR3 is TGTGCCAGCAGCTTGACAGGGTCGGAGACCCAGTACTTC.